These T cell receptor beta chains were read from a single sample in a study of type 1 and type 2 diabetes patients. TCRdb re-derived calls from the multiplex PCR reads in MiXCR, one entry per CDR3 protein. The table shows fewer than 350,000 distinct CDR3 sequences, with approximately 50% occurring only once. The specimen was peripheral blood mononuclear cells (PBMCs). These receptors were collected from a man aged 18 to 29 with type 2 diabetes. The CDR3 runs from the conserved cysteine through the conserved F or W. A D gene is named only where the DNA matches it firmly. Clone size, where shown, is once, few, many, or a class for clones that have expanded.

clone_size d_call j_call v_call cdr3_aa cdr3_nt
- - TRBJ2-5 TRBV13 CASSLVGLSQETQYF TGCGCCAGCAGCTTGGTTGGCTTGTCGCAAGAGACCCAGTACTTC
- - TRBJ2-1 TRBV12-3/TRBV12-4 CASSSGQRQFF TGTGCCAGCAGTTCAGGACAGAGACAGTTCTTC
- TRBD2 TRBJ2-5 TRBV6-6 CASSELRGMETQYF TGTGCCAGCAGTGAATTGCGGGGGATGGAGACCCAGTACTTC
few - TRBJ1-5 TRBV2 CASSEGSNQPQHF TGTGCCAGCAGTGAGGGGTCCAATCAGCCCCAGCATTTT
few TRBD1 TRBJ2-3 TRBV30 CAWSDRTGLEYF TGTGCCTGGAGTGACAGGACAGGGTTGGAGTATTTT
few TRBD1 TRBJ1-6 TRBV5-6 CASSKGTVPNSPLHF TGTGCCAGCAGCAAAGGGACAGTTCCAAATTCACCCCTCCACTTT
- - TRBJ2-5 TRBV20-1 CSAQAGRGGGETQYF TGCAGTGCTCAGGCGGGCAGGGGAGGCGGAGAGACCCAGTACTTC
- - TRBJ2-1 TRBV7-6 CASNTGLVFSDEQFF TGTGCCAGCAACACAGGGCTAGTTTTTAGCGATGAGCAGTTCTTC
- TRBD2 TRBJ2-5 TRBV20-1 CSAGTSGRSQETQYF TGCAGTGCTGGGACTAGCGGGAGGTCCCAAGAGACCCAGTACTTC
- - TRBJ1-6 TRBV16 CASSRYVNNSPLHF TGTGCCAGCAGCCGCTATGTTAATAATTCACCCCTCCACTTT
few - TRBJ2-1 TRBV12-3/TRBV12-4 CASSFAMNEQFF TGTGCCAGCAGTTTTGCTATGAATGAGCAGTTCTTC
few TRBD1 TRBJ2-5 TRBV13 CASSPTGQGGEETQYF TGTGCCAGCAGCCCTACGGGACAGGGGGGGGAAGAGACCCAGTACTTC
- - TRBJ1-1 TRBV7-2 CASSLAGWGTEAFF TGTGCCAGCAGCTTAGCGGGGTGGGGCACTGAAGCTTTCTTT
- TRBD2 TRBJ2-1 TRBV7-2 CASSRSGRAGEQFF TGTGCCAGCAGCCGTAGCGGGAGGGCAGGCGAGCAGTTCTTC
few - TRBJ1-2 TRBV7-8 CASSLGTPYGYTF TGTGCCAGCAGCTTAGGGACACCCTATGGCTACACCTTC
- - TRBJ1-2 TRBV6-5 CASRGSGSNYGYTF TGTGCCAGCAGGGGGTCAGGCTCCAACTATGGCTACACCTTC
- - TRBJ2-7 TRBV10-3 CASTRRVTSFEQYF TGTGCCAGCACCCGGAGGGTTACTTCGTTCGAGCAGTACTTC